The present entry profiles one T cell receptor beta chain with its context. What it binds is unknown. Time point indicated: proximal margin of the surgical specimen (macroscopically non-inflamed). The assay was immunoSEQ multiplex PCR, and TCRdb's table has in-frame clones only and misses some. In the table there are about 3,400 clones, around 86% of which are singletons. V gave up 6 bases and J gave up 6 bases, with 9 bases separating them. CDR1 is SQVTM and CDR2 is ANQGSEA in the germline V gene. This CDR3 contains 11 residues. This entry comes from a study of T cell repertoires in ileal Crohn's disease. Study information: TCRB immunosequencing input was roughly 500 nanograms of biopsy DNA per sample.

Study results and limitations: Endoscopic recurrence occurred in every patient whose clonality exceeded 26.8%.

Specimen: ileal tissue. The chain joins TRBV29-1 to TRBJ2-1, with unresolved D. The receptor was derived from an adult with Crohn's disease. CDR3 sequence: CSVSSSNEQFF. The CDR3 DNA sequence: TGCAGCGTATCATCAAGCAATGAGCAGTTCTTC.